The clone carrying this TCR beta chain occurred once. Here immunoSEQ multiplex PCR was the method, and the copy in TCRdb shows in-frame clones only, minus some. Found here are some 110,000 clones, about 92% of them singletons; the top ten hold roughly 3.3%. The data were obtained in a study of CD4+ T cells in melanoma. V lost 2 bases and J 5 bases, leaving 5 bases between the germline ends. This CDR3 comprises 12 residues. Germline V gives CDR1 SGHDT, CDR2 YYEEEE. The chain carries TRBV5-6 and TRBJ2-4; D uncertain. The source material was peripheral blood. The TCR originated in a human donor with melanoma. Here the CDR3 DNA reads TGTGCCAGCAGCTTTCACCAAAACATTCAGTACTTC. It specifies CASSFHQNIQYF.